This record concerns one TCR beta chain sequence. This sample's time point: pre-sensitization, week 0. As for treatment: therapeutic diphenylcyclopropenone sensitization with weekly scalp DPC. Deletions cut 1 base from V and 8 bases from J, with 12 bases between. The germline V gene has CDR1 SGHVS and CDR2 FNYEAQ. There are 14 residues in the CDR3. This sample stems from a study of human T cells and chemical hapten exposure. TCRdb re-called the RACE reads through MiXCR, storing one row per CDR3 protein. The repertoire holds about 270,000 distinct CDR3 sequences, with about 7.7% as singletons. Sample: whole blood, taken in connection with sensitization to the hapten diphenylcyclopropenone (DPC). The receptor's source is a man younger than 35 with alopecia areata. Some clones in this sample may be carry-over from other donors' samples. V and J are TRBV7-6 and TRBJ2-1, with a possible D match to TRBD2 (5 bases). This CDR3 is CASSLDGNSDEQFF. CDR3 nucleotide sequence: TGTGCCAGCAGCTTAGACGGGAATTCGGATGAGCAGTTCTTC.